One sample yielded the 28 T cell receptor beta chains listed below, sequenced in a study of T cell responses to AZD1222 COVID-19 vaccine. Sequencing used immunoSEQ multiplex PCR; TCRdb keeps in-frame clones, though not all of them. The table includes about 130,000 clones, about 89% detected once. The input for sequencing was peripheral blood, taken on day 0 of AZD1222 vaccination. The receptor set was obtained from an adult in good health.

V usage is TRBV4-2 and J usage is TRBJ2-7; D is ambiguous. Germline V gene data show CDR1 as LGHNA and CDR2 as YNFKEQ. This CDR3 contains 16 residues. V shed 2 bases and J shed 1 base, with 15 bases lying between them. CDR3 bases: TGTGCCAGCAGCCAAATAAGAGCCCGGCCTTCCTACGAGCAGTACTTC. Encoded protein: CASSQIRARPSYEQYF.

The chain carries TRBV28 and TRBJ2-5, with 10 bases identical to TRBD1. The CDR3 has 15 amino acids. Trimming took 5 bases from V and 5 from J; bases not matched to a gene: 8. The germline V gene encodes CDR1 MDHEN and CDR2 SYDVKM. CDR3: CASSHQTGGRETQYF. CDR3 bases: TGTGCCAGCAGTCATCAGACAGGGGGCAGGGAGACCCAGTACTTC. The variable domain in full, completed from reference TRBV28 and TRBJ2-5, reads DVKVTQSSRYLVKRTGEKVFLECVQDMDHENMFWYRQDPGLGLRLIYFSYDVKMKEKGDIPEGYSVSREKKERFSLILESASTNQTSMYLCASSHQTGGRETQYFGPGTRLLVL.

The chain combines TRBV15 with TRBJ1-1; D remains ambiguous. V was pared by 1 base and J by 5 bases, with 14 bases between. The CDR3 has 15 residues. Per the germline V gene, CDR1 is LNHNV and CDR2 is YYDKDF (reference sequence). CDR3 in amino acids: CATSRGVKRATEAFF. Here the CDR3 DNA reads TGTGCCACCAGCAGAGGAGTGAAAAGGGCTACTGAAGCTTTCTTT.

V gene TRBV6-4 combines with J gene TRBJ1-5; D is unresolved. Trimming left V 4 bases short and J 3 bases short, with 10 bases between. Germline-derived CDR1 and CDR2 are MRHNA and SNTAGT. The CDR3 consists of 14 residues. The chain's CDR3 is CASSAEGNNQPQHF. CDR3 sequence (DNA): TGTGCCAGCAGTGCAGAAGGAAACAATCAGCCCCAGCATTTT.

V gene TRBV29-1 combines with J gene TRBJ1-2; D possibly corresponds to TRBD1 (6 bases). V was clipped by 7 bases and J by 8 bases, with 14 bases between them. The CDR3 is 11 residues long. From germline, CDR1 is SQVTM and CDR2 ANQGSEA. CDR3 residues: CSAIRDIGYTF. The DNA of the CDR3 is TGCAGCGCCATCCGGGACATCGGCTACACCTTC.

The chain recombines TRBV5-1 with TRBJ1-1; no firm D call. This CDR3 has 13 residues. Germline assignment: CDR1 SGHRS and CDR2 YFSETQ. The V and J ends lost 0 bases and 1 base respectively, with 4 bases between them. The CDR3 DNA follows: TGCGCCAGCAGCTTGGACCAGAACACTGAAGCTTTCTTT. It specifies CASSLDQNTEAFF. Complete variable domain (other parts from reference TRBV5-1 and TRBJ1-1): KAGVTQTPRYLIKTRGQQVTLSCSPISGHRSVSWYQQTPGQGLQFLFEYFSETQRNKGNFPGRFSGRQFSNSRSEMNVSTLELGDSALYLCASSLDQNTEAFFGQGTRLTVV.

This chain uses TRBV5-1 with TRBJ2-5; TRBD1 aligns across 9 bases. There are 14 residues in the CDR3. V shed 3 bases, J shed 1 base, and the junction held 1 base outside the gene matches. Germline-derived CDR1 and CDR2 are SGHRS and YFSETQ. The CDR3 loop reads CASSWGQGQETQYF. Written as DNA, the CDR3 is TGCGCCAGCAGCTGGGGACAGGGCCAAGAGACCCAGTACTTC.

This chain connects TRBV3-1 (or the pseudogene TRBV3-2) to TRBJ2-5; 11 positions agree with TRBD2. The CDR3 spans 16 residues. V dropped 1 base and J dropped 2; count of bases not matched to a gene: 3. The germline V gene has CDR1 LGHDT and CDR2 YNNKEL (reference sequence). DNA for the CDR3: TGTGCCAGCAGCCAAGGGACTAGCGGGCCTCAAGAGACCCAGTACTTC. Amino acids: CASSQGTSGPQETQYF.

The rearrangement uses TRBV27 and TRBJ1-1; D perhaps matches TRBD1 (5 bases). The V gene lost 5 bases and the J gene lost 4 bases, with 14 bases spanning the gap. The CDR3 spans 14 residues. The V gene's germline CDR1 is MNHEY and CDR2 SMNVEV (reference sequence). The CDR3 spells CASSPQGPGTEAFF. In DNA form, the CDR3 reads TGTGCCAGCAGTCCGCAGGGACCGGGCACTGAAGCTTTCTTT.

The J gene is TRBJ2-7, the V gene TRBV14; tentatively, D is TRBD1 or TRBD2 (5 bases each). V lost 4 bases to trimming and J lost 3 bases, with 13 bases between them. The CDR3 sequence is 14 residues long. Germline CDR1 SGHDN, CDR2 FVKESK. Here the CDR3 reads CASSPGTADYEQYF. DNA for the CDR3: TGTGCCAGCAGCCCCGGGACGGCTGACTACGAGCAGTACTTC.

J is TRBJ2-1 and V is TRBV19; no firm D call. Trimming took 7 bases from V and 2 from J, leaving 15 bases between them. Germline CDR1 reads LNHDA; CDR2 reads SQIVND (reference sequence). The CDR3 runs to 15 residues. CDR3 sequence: CASTASGGAYNEQFF. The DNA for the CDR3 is TGTGCCAGTACCGCATCGGGCGGAGCCTACAATGAGCAGTTCTTC.

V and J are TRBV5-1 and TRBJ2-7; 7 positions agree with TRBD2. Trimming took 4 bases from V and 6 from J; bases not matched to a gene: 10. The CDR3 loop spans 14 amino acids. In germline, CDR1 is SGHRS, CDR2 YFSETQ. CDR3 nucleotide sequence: TGCGCCAGCAGCGCCGAAGGGACTACCCGCGAGCAGTACTTC. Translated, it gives CASSAEGTTREQYF.

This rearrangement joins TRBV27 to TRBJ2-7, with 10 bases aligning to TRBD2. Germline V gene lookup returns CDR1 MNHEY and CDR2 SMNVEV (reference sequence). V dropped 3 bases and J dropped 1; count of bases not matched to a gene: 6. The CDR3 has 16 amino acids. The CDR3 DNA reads TGTGCCAGCAGTTTGGGAGGGACTAGCGTATCCTACGAGCAGTACTTC. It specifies CASSLGGTSVSYEQYF.

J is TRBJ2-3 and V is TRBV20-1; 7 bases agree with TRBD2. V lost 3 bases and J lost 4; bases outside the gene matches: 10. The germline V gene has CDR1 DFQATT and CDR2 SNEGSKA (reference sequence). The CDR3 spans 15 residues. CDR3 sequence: CSASGSGWGPDTQYF. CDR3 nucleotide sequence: TGCAGTGCTAGTGGTAGCGGGTGGGGCCCAGATACGCAGTATTTT.

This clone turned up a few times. CDR3 loop: CASSLAGQGFWSNQPQHF. The CDR3 DNA reads TGTGCCAGCAGCTTAGCAGGACAGGGTTTTTGGAGCAATCAGCCCCAGCATTTT. This chain links TRBV7-2 with TRBJ1-5; 8 positions agree with TRBD1. Per the germline V gene, CDR1 is SGHTA and CDR2 is FQGNSA. The CDR3 has 18 amino acids. Trimming at V came to 0 bases and at J to 1 base, leaving 8 bases not matched to a gene.

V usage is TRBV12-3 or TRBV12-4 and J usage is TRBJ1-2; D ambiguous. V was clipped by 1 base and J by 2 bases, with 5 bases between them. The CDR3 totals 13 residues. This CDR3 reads CASSLVGNYGYTF. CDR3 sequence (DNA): TGTGCCAGCAGTTTAGTAGGGAACTATGGCTACACCTTC.

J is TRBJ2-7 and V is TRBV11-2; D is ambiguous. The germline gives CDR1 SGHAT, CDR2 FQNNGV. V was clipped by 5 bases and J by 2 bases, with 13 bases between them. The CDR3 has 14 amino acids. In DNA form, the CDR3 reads TGTGCCAGCAGCCTACTATCCCTAACCTACGAGCAGTACTTC. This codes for CASSLLSLTYEQYF.

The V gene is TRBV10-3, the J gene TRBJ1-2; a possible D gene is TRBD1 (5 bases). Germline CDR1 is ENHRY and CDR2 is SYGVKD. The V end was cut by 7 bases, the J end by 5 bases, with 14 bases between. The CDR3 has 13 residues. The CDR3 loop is CAITGTSEYGYTF. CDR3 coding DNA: TGTGCCATCACAGGGACCTCCGAATATGGCTACACCTTC.

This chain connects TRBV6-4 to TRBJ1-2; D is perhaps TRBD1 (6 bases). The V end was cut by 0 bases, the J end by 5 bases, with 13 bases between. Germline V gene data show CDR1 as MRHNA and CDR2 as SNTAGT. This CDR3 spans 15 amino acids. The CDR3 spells CASSDSGGAEYGYTF. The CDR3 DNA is TGTGCCAGCAGTGACTCGGGGGGGGCGGAATATGGCTACACCTTC.

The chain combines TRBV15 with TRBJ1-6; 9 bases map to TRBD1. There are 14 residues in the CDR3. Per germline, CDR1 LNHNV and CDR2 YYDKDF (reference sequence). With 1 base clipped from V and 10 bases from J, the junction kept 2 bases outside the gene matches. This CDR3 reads CATSRGTGESPLHF. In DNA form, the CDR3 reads TGTGCCACCAGCAGAGGGACAGGGGAATCACCCCTCCACTTT.

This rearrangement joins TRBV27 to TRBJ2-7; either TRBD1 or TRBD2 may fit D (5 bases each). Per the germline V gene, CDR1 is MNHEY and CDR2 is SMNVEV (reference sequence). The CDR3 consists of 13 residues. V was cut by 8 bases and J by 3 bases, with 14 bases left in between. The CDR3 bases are TGTGCCAGCTCCGGGACCGCAGACTACGAGCAGTACTTC. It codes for CASSGTADYEQYF.

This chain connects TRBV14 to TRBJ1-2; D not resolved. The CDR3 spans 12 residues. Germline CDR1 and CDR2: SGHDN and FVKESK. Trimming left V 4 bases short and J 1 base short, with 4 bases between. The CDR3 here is CASSLNNYGYTF. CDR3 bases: TGTGCCAGCAGCCTGAATAACTATGGCTACACCTTC.

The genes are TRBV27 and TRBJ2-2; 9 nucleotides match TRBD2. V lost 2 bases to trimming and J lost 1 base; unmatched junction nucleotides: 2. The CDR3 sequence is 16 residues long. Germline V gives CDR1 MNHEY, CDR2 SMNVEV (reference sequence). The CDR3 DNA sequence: TGTGCCAGCAGTTTAGCGGGAGGGGTGAACACCGGGGAGCTGTTTTTT. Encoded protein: CASSLAGGVNTGELFF.

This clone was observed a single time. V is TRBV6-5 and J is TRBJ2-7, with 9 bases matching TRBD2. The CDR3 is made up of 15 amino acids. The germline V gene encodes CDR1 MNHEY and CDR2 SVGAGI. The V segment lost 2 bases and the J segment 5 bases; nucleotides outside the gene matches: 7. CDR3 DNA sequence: TGTGCCAGCAGTTACGGCGGGAGGGCCCGAGACGAGCAGTACTTC. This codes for CASSYGGRARDEQYF.

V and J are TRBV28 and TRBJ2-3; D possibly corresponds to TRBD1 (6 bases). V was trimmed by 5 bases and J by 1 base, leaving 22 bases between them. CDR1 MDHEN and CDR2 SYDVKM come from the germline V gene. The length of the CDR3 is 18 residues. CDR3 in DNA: TGTGCCAGCAGTCCTTTTGGACAGTTCCTGCGGGGCACAGATACGCAGTATTTT. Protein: CASSPFGQFLRGTDTQYF.

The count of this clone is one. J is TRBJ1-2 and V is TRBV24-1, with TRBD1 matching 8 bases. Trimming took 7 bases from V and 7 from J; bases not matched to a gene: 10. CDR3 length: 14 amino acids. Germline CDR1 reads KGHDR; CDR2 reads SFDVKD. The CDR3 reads CATSSAPGGSGYTF. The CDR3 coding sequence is TGTGCCACCAGCTCTGCTCCAGGGGGCAGTGGCTACACCTTC.

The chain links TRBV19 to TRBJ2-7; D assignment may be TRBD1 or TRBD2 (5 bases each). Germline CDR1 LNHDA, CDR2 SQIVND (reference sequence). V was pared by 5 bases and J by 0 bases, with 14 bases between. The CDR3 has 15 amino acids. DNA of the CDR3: TGTGCCAGTAGTCCTGGGACGGGGAGCTCCTACGAGCAGTACTTC. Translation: CASSPGTGSSYEQYF.

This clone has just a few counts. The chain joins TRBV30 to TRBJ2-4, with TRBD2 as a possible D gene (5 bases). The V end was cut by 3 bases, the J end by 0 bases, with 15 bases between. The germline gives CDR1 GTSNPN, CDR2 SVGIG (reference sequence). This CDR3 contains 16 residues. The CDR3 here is CAWSQDYTIAKNIQYF. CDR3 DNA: TGTGCCTGGAGCCAAGACTACACTATAGCCAAAAACATTCAGTACTTC.